A selection of T cell receptor beta chains follows, all from one sample in a study of blood T cells in healthy people across ages. TCRdb used MiXCR to reprocess the 5' RACE reads, holding one entry per CDR3 protein. This repertoire shows 650,000 to 1,000,000 distinct CDR3 sequences, approximately 35% found once; its top ten account for about an eighth. Sequenced sample: blood. These receptors were collected from a man younger than 30 in good health. The CDR3 runs from the conserved cysteine through the conserved F or W. D genes are given only for firm matches. Clone sizes are given selectively: once, few, many, or a class where the clone is expanded.

CDR3aa	CDR3nt	j_gene	v_gene	d_gene	abundance
CASTLVGWENEQFF	TGTGCCAGCACCCTCGTTGGGTGGGAAAATGAGCAGTTCTTC	TRBJ2-1	TRBV12-3/TRBV12-4	-	-
CSVSVPSSGNTIYF	TGCAGCGTGTCGGTCCCTAGCTCTGGAAACACCATATATTTT	TRBJ1-3	TRBV29-1	-	-
CSGNKGQLNTEAFF	TGCAGCGGGAACAAGGGCCAACTCAACACTGAAGCTTTCTTT	TRBJ1-1	TRBV29-1	-	-
CASSVEGSNSPLHF	TGTGCCAGCAGTGTGGAGGGTAGTAATTCACCCCTCCACTTT	TRBJ1-6	TRBV2	-	-
CASRGVGEKLFF	TGTGCCAGCAGAGGGGTTGGAGAAAAACTGTTTTTT	TRBJ1-4	TRBV27	-	many
CASSESPETSYGYTF	TGCGCCAGCAGTGAGTCGCCAGAAACCTCCTATGGCTACACCTTC	TRBJ1-2	TRBV10-2	-	-
CSARLLNDYNEQFF	TGCAGTGCTAGGCTTTTAAACGACTACAATGAGCAGTTCTTC	TRBJ2-1	TRBV20-1	-	-
CASSTGGSQPQHF	TGTGCCAGCAGCACGGGGGGAAGTCAGCCCCAGCATTTT	TRBJ1-5	TRBV7-9	-	-
CASSFGGLADTQYF	TGTGCCAGCAGTTTCGGGGGCTTAGCAGATACGCAGTATTTT	TRBJ2-3	TRBV12-3/TRBV12-4	-	few
CASSLATGEIDTQYF	TGTGCCAGCAGCCTCGCCACAGGGGAAATAGATACGCAGTATTTT	TRBJ2-3	TRBV9	TRBD1	-
CASSLEASGIQETQYF	TGCGCCAGCAGCTTGGAGGCTAGCGGGATACAAGAGACCCAGTACTTC	TRBJ2-5	TRBV5-1	TRBD2	-
CASSQVRGLNTEAFF	TGTGCCAGCAGCCAAGTTAGAGGGTTGAACACTGAAGCTTTCTTT	TRBJ1-1	TRBV4-2	-	-
CASSLVGESGTEAFF	TGCGCCAGCAGCTTGGTGGGGGAAAGCGGCACTGAAGCTTTCTTT	TRBJ1-1	TRBV5-1	-	-
CASSPWVGDNEQFF	TGCGCCAGCAGCCCGTGGGTGGGAGACAATGAGCAGTTCTTC	TRBJ2-1	TRBV4-3	-	-
CASSQALLSRRTDTQYF	TGTGCCAGCAGCCAAGCCCTCCTTTCGAGACGCACAGATACGCAGTATTTT	TRBJ2-3	TRBV14	-	-
CASSFRQDRDEKLFF	TGCGCCAGCAGCTTCCGCCAGGACAGGGATGAAAAACTGTTTTTT	TRBJ1-4	TRBV4-1	TRBD1	-
CASSSPQGSYNEQYF	TGTGCCAGCAGTTCTCCCCAGGGCTCCTACAATGAGCAGTACTTC	TRBJ2-7	TRBV12-3/TRBV12-4	-	few
CASSLRSGTGVDNTGELFF	TGTGCCAGCAGTTTAAGGTCCGGGACAGGGGTTGACAACACCGGGGAGCTGTTTTTT	TRBJ2-2	TRBV12-3/TRBV12-4	TRBD1	-
CASTRDYPTNVYEQYF	TGCGCCAGCACGAGGGACTACCCTACGAACGTTTACGAGCAGTACTTC	TRBJ2-7	TRBV5-1	TRBD2	few
CASSLGSASSYEQYF	TGTGCCAGCAGTTTAGGATCGGCTAGCTCCTACGAGCAGTACTTC	TRBJ2-7	TRBV12-3/TRBV12-4	-	-
CASSQEGMDRNTIYF	TGTGCCAGCAGCCAAGAAGGCATGGACCGAAACACCATATATTTT	TRBJ1-3	TRBV3-1	-	-
CSAPPTGGDSPNTGELFF	TGCAGTGCCCCCCCGACAGGGGGCGATTCACCAAACACCGGGGAGCTGTTTTTT	TRBJ2-2	TRBV20-1	TRBD1	-
CASSFKGGQGPNEQFF	TGTGCCAGCAGTTTTAAAGGGGGACAGGGACCCAATGAGCAGTTCTTC	TRBJ2-1	TRBV27	TRBD1	few
CASSYSKLGGGGEQYF	TGTGCCAGCAGTTACTCGAAGCTAGGAGGGGGCGGCGAGCAGTACTTC	TRBJ2-7	TRBV6-6	-	-
CASSQDLTSGGISYDEQFF	TGCGCCAGCAGCCAAGATCTAACTAGCGGGGGAATTTCCTACGATGAGCAGTTCTTC	TRBJ2-1	TRBV4-1	TRBD2	once
CASTRPDGHLADTQYF	TGTGCCAGCACTCGCCCGGACGGACACTTGGCAGATACGCAGTATTTT	TRBJ2-3	TRBV7-9	-	many
CASSPPGLLYYEQYF	TGTGCCAGCAGCCCCCCAGGACTCCTTTACTACGAGCAGTACTTC	TRBJ2-7	TRBV7-2	-	-
CASSITGVYSNQPQHF	TGTGCCAGCAGCATTACAGGGGTATATAGCAATCAGCCCCAGCATTTT	TRBJ1-5	TRBV7-2	TRBD1	few
CASSQTRELYNEQYF	TGCGCCAGCAGCCAGACTAGAGAGTTATACAATGAGCAGTACTTC	TRBJ2-7	TRBV4-1	-	-
CASSLARLSINEQFF	TGTGCCAGCAGCTTAGCTCGTTTGAGTATCAATGAGCAGTTCTTC	TRBJ2-1	TRBV7-6	-	few
CASSHGTSGTDTQYF	TGCGCCAGCAGCCACGGGACTAGCGGCACAGATACGCAGTATTTT	TRBJ2-3	TRBV4-3	TRBD2	many
CASSFRQGHNSPPHF	TGTGCCAGCAGCTTCCGACAGGGGCATAATTCACCCCCCCACTTT	TRBJ1-6	TRBV7-9	TRBD1	-
CASRARDRRIAGELFF	TGTGCCAGCAGGGCACGGGACCGGAGAATCGCCGGGGAGCTGTTTTTT	TRBJ2-2	TRBV2	-	-
CASSQDPPGDGETQYF	TGCGCCAGCAGCCAAGATCCCCCCGGGGACGGAGAGACCCAGTACTTC	TRBJ2-5	TRBV4-3	-	-
CSGRVGAPNQPQHF	TGCAGCGGGAGGGTGGGGGCCCCTAATCAGCCCCAGCATTTT	TRBJ1-5	TRBV20-1	-	few
CASSLAYTGEKLFF	TGTGCCAGCAGCTTAGCCTACACGGGAGAGAAACTGTTTTTT	TRBJ1-4	TRBV7-2	-	few
CASSQVVLGDEKLFF	TGTGCCAGCAGTCAAGTGGTACTGGGGGATGAAAAACTGTTTTTT	TRBJ1-4	TRBV4-2	-	few
CASSIGGAVSEQYF	TGTGCCAGCAGTATAGGGGGGGCCGTTTCCGAGCAGTACTTC	TRBJ2-7	TRBV13	-	-
CASSLFLGLGNEQFF	TGTGCCAGCAGCTTATTTTTAGGACTGGGGAATGAGCAGTTCTTC	TRBJ2-1	TRBV7-3	-	-
CSARDELAGDTDTQYF	TGCAGTGCTAGAGATGAACTAGCGGGGGACACAGATACGCAGTATTTT	TRBJ2-3	TRBV20-1	TRBD2	few
CNAPETGGGGYTF	TGCAATGCTCCGGAGACAGGGGGGGGTGGCTACACCTTC	TRBJ1-2	TRBV20-1	TRBD1	-
CASSQDAGWEQYF	TGCGCCAGCAGCCAAGATGCAGGTTGGGAGCAGTACTTC	TRBJ2-7	TRBV4-3	-	few
CSARDPPSNNEQFF	TGCAGTGCTAGAGACCCGCCTTCCAATAATGAGCAGTTCTTC	TRBJ2-1	TRBV20-1	-	-
CASSSWGGTGNNEQFF	TGTGCCAGCAGTTCCTGGGGCGGGACAGGGAACAATGAGCAGTTCTTC	TRBJ2-1	TRBV12-3/TRBV12-4	TRBD1	few
CSARGARARNTGELFF	TGCAGTGCTAGAGGCGCAAGGGCCAGGAACACCGGGGAGCTGTTTTTT	TRBJ2-2	TRBV20-1	-	-